Below are 28 T cell receptor beta chains sequenced from a single sample in a study of T cells in Graves' hyperthyroidism and ophthalmopathy. Regions amplified from RNA transcripts were the TCR beta CDR3 regions. With the HTBI primer set, the TCR CDR3 went through a first round of RT-PCR. TCRdb recomputed calls from the multiplex PCR reads with MiXCR, one row per CDR3 protein. The sample has 660,000 or so distinct CDR3 sequences, 20% seen once; the top ten hold over 30%. Sequencing was done on a sample of blood. Every receptor here comes from a man aged 25-45 years with Graves' ophthalmopathy.

The V and J genes are TRBV30 and TRBJ2-5; perhaps TRBD2 as D (5 bases). V lost 1 base, J lost 5 bases, and 8 bases lay in between. The CDR3 length is 12 residues. The germline V gene has CDR1 GTSNPN and CDR2 SVGIG (reference sequence). CDR3 residues: CAWSGETETQYF. In DNA, the CDR3 is TGTGCCTGGAGTGGGGAGACGGAGACCCAGTACTTC. The variable domain in full, with the rest retrieved from reference TRBV30 and TRBJ2-5, is SQTIHQWPATLVQPVGSPLSLECTVEGTSNPNLYWYRQAAGRGLQLLFYSVGIGQISSEVPQNLSASRPQDRQFILSSKKLLLSDSGFYLCAWSGETETQYFGPGTRLLVL.

This clonotype was seen at least ten times. This chain joins TRBV20-1 and TRBJ2-3; D may be TRBD2 (5 bases). CDR3 length equals 15 residues. In germline, CDR1 is DFQATT, CDR2 SNEGSKA (reference sequence). V lost 0 bases, J lost 5 bases, and 15 bases lay in between. In nucleotides, the CDR3 is TGCAGTGCTAGAGATCTGAGCAAGGCGGGAGATACGCAGTATTTT. It translates to CSARDLSKAGDTQYF.

At least ten counts were recorded for this clonotype. The chain recombines TRBV6-1 with TRBJ2-7, with 13 bases aligning to TRBD2. CDR3 length: 14 amino acids. The junction had 7 bases not matched to a gene; V was cut back by 8 bases and J by 6 bases. The V gene's germline CDR1 is MNHNS and CDR2 SASEGT. CDR3 region: CASGTSGDGSEQYF. The CDR3 bases are TGTGCCAGCGGGACTAGCGGGGATGGGTCCGAGCAGTACTTC.

This clonotype has at least ten counts. The chain employs TRBV7-8 and TRBJ2-3; 8 bases align to TRBD2. This CDR3 is 16 amino acids long. Germline assignment: CDR1 SGHVS and CDR2 FQNEAQ. V dropped 3 bases and J dropped 0; count of bases not matched to a gene: 5. CDR3 sequence reads: CASSFRTSTSTDTQYF. CDR3 nucleotide sequence: TGTGCCAGCAGCTTTAGGACTAGCACTAGCACAGATACGCAGTATTTT.

The table lists this clonotype with many counts. The V and J genes are TRBV29-1 and TRBJ2-1, with 7 bases identical to TRBD1. The V gene end was trimmed by 2 bases and the J gene end by 0 bases; junction bases not matched to a gene: 10. CDR3 length: 17 residues. Germline V gene lookup returns CDR1 SQVTM and CDR2 ANQGSEA. The CDR3 is CSVELTRTGGSYNEQFF. The DNA of the CDR3 is TGCAGCGTTGAATTGACGCGGACAGGAGGCTCCTACAATGAGCAGTTCTTC.

The rearrangement links TRBV30 to TRBJ2-1; TRBD2 matches 7 bases. This CDR3 spans 15 amino acids. J gave up 5 bases and V 8 bases, and 15 bases lay outside the gene matches. Per germline, CDR1 GTSNPN and CDR2 SVGIG (reference sequence). The CDR3: CAGVTSRISDNEQFF. The CDR3 DNA is TGTGCCGGGGTGACTAGCCGAATTTCTGACAATGAGCAGTTCTTC.

This sequence joins TRBV10-3 and TRBJ1-1; D unresolved. The CDR3 runs 13 residues. Germline loops: CDR1 ENHRY, CDR2 SYGVKD. Deletions cut 6 bases from V and 0 bases from J, with 8 bases between. CDR3 in DNA: TGTGCCATCAGCCCTCAGGTGAACACTGAAGCTTTCTTT. Encoded protein: CAISPQVNTEAFF.

This clonotype occurred a few times. The chain links TRBV11-2 to TRBJ2-7; 13 bases are a match to TRBD2. Germline V CDR1 and CDR2: SGHAT, FQNNGV. The CDR3 runs to 16 residues. V lost 2 bases to trimming and J lost 5 bases; unmatched junction nucleotides: 6. CDR3 sequence reads: CASSLLGLAGVNEQYF. CDR3 bases: TGTGCCAGCAGCTTATTAGGACTAGCGGGAGTAAACGAGCAGTACTTC.

This clonotype was recorded a few times. This rearrangement joins TRBV27 to TRBJ1-5; D is undetermined. There are 15 residues in the CDR3. CDR1 and CDR2 from the germline V gene are MNHEY and SMNVEV (reference sequence). With 2 bases removed from V and 2 bases from J, the gap between germline ends came to 10 bases. The CDR3: CASSLLGNGNQPQHF. For the CDR3, the DNA is TGTGCCAGCAGTTTACTTGGGAACGGCAATCAGCCCCAGCATTTT.

In its sample, this clonotype was seen many times. This chain joins TRBV28 and TRBJ1-2; D is uncertain. Trimming took off 2 bases at V and 2 bases at J, with 3 bases between the two ends. The CDR3 extends over 12 amino acids. Looked up from germline, CDR1 is MDHEN and CDR2 is SYDVKM. This CDR3 reads CASSLQNYGYTF. The DNA for the CDR3 is TGTGCCAGCAGTTTACAGAACTATGGCTACACCTTC.

This clonotype was observed a handful of times. The chain combines TRBV7-2 with TRBJ1-6; 7 bases line up with TRBD1. The CDR3 has 16 residues. Germline CDR1 SGHTA, CDR2 FQGNSA. The junction had 10 bases not matched to a gene; V was cut back by 5 bases and J by 6 bases. The DNA of the CDR3 is TGTGCCAGCAGCCGAAGACAGGGCATGGGTAATTCACCCCTCCACTTT. Protein: CASSRRQGMGNSPLHF. Complete variable domain (other parts from reference TRBV7-2 and TRBJ1-6): GAGVSQSPSNKVTEKGKDVELRCDPISGHTALYWYRQSLGQGLEFLIYFQGNSAPDKSGLPSDRFSAERTGGSVSTLTIQRTQQEDSAVYLCASSRRQGMGNSPLHFGNGTRLTVT.

This sequence joins TRBV6-2 or TRBV6-3 and TRBJ2-6; tentatively, D is TRBD1 or TRBD2 (5 bases each). V lost 2 bases, J lost 4 bases, and 15 bases lay in between. Looked up from germline, CDR1 is MNHEY and CDR2 is SVGEGT. The CDR3 consists of 17 residues. In DNA form, the CDR3 reads TGTGCCAGCAGTTACATTGGCGTGGGGGACGGGGCCAACGTCCTGACTTTC. This encodes CASSYIGVGDGANVLTF.

The chain links TRBV14 to TRBJ2-5, with D perhaps TRBD1 (5 bases). The CDR3 spans 17 residues. V gave up 3 bases and J gave up 0 bases, with 17 bases separating them. CDR1 is SGHDN, CDR2 FVKESK, per germline. The CDR3, as DNA: TGTGCCAGCAGCCAGCGACCGACACAGGAGTACCAAGAGACCCAGTACTTC. This sequence encodes CASSQRPTQEYQETQYF.

V usage is TRBV4-1 and J usage is TRBJ2-7; D perhaps matches TRBD2 (6 bases). The CDR3 spans 15 residues. V was clipped by 3 bases and J by 0 bases, with 12 bases between them. Germline V lookup: CDR1 MGHRA, CDR2 YSYEKL. The CDR3 spells CASSQGPDYSYEQYF. The CDR3 DNA reads as TGCGCCAGCAGCCAGGGCCCGGACTACTCCTACGAGCAGTACTTC.

This clonotype was detected ten times or more. CDR3 DNA sequence: TGTGCCAGCAGCCAAAGCCTGAATCAGCCCCAGCATTTT. Protein: CASSQSLNQPQHF. This rearrangement joins TRBV3-1 to TRBJ1-5; no reliable D call. The germline V and J ends were trimmed by 2 bases and 4 bases, with 6 bases remaining between them. The CDR3 is 13 residues long. CDR1 and CDR2 from the germline V gene are LGHDT and YNNKEL (reference sequence).

This clonotype showed up just a few times. The chain joins TRBV11-1 to TRBJ2-5; TRBD2 matches 8 bases. Germline values: CDR1 SGHAT, CDR2 FQDESV (reference sequence). There are 15 residues in the CDR3. The J segment lost 3 bases and the V segment lost 5 bases, leaving 8 bases of the junction unmatched. CDR3 loop: CASSPSGRGEETQYF. The CDR3 nucleotides read TGTGCCAGCAGCCCAAGCGGGAGAGGGGAAGAGACCCAGTACTTC.

This clonotype has a count of ten or more. One end of the junction is discordant with germline, which a read error may explain. This chain uses TRBV5-1 with TRBJ2-7, with 7 bases aligning to TRBD2. Germline V gene lookup returns CDR1 SGHRS and CDR2 YFSETQ. The CDR3 has 11 amino acids. CDR3 amino acids: CASSWGGEQYF. The CDR3 DNA reads as TGTGCCAGCAGCTGGGGGGGCGAGCAGTACTTC.

The rearrangement links TRBV29-1 to TRBJ2-1; D is perhaps TRBD2 (6 bases). Trimming took off 6 bases at V and 0 bases at J, with 15 bases between the two ends. CDR1 is SQVTM, CDR2 ANQGSEA, per germline. The CDR3 spans 15 residues. CDR3 in amino acids: CSVTGLDSSYNEQFF. The DNA of the CDR3 is TGCAGCGTAACGGGACTTGATAGCTCCTACAATGAGCAGTTCTTC.

This clonotype was found a few times. The genes are TRBV10-1 and TRBJ2-1, with TRBD1 matching over 8 bases. Trimming removed 3 bases from V and 7 bases from J; junction bases left unmatched: 8. Germline-derived CDR1 and CDR2 are WNHNN and SYGVQD (reference sequence). The length of the CDR3 is 15 residues. The CDR3 here is CASSEAGTGRNEQFF. The CDR3 DNA sequence: TGCGCCAGCAGTGAAGCCGGGACAGGTCGGAATGAGCAGTTCTTC.

The gene calls are TRBV14 and TRBJ2-2; 8 bases map to TRBD1. Germline V gives CDR1 SGHDN, CDR2 FVKESK. The CDR3 has 16 residues. With 4 bases clipped from V and 3 bases from J, the junction kept 7 bases outside the gene matches. Here the CDR3 DNA reads TGTGCCAGCAGCCTTGGGACAGGAGTGTACACCGGGGAGCTGTTTTTT. Residues: CASSLGTGVYTGELFF.

This chain uses TRBV2 with TRBJ2-6, with a weak D call TRBD1 (6 bases). The CDR3 has 18 amino acids. The germline V gene encodes CDR1 SNHLY and CDR2 FYNNEI. Between the trimmed V and J ends, which lost 5 bases and 1 base, there was a span of 18 bases. CDR3 nucleotides: TGTGCCAGCAGTACCGACAGGCCTGAATCTTCTGGGGCCAACGTCCTGACTTTC. The encoded protein is CASSTDRPESSGANVLTF.

Comments on this clonotype: A clone one base away is much larger, so this may be a read error. V and J are TRBV7-2 and TRBJ2-6, with D perhaps matching TRBD1 (5 bases). Germline V lookup: CDR1 SGHTA, CDR2 FQGNSA. The CDR3 loop spans 18 amino acids. CDR3 sequence (DNA): TGTGCCAGCAGCTCGACAGTCCTTTTACACTCTGGGGCCAGCGTCCTGACTTTC. This sequence encodes CASSSTVLLHSGASVLTF.

The table lists this clonotype with many counts. The chain employs TRBV7-2 and TRBJ2-3; 7 bases align to TRBD2. The ends lost 5 bases at V and 6 bases at J; junction bases unmatched: 11. This CDR3 contains 15 residues. Germline CDR1 and CDR2: SGHTA and FQGNSA. CDR3 in amino acids: CASSLGGGRRDTQYF. The CDR3 DNA is TGTGCCAGCAGCCTAGGAGGCGGGAGAAGGGATACGCAGTATTTT.

This clonotype has a count of ten or more. The chain links TRBV12-5 to TRBJ2-7, with 8 bases fitting TRBD1. CDR3 length equals 13 residues. Per germline, CDR1 LGHNT and CDR2 FRNRAP. V trimming: 6 bases; J trimming: 2 bases; junction bases outside the gene matches: 3. The CDR3 is CASGRTGTYEQYF. As DNA, the CDR3 is TGTGCTAGTGGCCGGACAGGGACCTACGAGCAGTACTTC.

This clonotype showed up many times. The chain is built from TRBV28 and TRBJ2-1; 11 nucleotides agree with TRBD2. This CDR3 region has 19 residues. Trimming took 3 bases from V and 5 from J; bases not matched to a gene: 15. Germline V lookup: CDR1 MDHEN, CDR2 SYDVKM. The CDR3 is CASSLRLLAGETEHNEQFF. In DNA form, the CDR3 reads TGTGCCAGCAGTTTGCGTTTACTAGCGGGAGAGACGGAGCACAATGAGCAGTTCTTC.

V gene TRBV20-1 combines with J gene TRBJ2-4; tentative D call: TRBD1 (5 bases). The germline gives CDR1 DFQATT, CDR2 SNEGSKA (reference sequence). The CDR3 has 14 amino acids. V lost 0 bases and J 7 bases, leaving 13 bases between the germline ends. This CDR3 reads CSAREGRKGNIQYF. Written as DNA, the CDR3 is TGCAGTGCTAGAGAGGGGCGGAAAGGGAACATTCAGTACTTC.

J is TRBJ1-2 and V is TRBV9; the D is unclear. V shed 3 bases and J shed 3 bases, with 12 bases lying between them. Per germline, CDR1 SGDLS and CDR2 YYNGEE. The CDR3 runs 14 residues. The CDR3 sequence: CASSGDSSDYGYTF. In nucleotides, the CDR3 is TGTGCCAGCAGCGGAGACTCCTCCGACTATGGCTACACCTTC.

This clonotype appeared a few times. The chain recombines TRBV6-5 with TRBJ1-1, with D maybe TRBD1 (6 bases). V shed 0 bases and J shed 1 base, with 18 bases lying between them. This CDR3 is built from 18 residues. Per germline, CDR1 MNHEY and CDR2 SVGAGI. CDR3 bases: TGTGCCAGCAGTTACTCGGAGGTTGGCAGGACAGCGAACACTGAAGCTTTCTTT. It yields the protein CASSYSEVGRTANTEAFF.